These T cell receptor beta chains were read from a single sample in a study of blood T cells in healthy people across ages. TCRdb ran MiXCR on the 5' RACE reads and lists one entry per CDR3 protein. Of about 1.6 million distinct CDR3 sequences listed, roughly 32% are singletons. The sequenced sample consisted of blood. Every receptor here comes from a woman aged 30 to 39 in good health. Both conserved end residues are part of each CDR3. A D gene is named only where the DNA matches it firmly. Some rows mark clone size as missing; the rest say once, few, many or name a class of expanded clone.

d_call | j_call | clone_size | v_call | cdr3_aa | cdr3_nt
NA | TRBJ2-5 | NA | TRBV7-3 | CTSSLEREETQYF | TGTACCAGCAGCTTAGAAAGGGAGGAGACCCAGTACTTC
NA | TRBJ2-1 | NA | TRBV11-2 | CASSHSFSYNEQFF | TGTGCCAGCAGCCATTCTTTCTCCTACAATGAGCAGTTCTTC
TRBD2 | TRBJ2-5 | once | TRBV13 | CASSLGRGGRRETQYF | TGTGCCAGCAGCTTAGGGCGGGGGGGCCGAAGGGAGACCCAGTACTTC
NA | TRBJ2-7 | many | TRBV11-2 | CASSLGLGDYEQYF | TGTGCCAGCAGCTTAGGGCTAGGGGACTACGAGCAGTACTTC
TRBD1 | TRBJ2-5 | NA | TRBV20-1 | CSAQQGADETQYF | TGCAGTGCTCAACAGGGGGCGGATGAGACCCAGTACTTC
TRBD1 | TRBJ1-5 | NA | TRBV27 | CASSARGTGNQPQHF | TGTGCCAGCAGTGCCAGGGGGACCGGCAATCAGCCCCAGCATTTT
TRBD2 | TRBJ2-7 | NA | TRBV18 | CASSPRTSGSRPGEQYF | TGTGCCAGCTCACCTAGGACTAGCGGGTCCCGGCCCGGCGAGCAGTACTTC
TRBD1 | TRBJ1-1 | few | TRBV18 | CASSRRVGTGGRNTEAFF | TGTGCCAGCTCAAGGAGGGTAGGGACAGGGGGCCGGAACACTGAAGCTTTCTTT
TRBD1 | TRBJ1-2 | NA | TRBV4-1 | CASSLPGQGNNYGYTF | TGCGCCAGCAGCCTGCCTGGACAGGGGAATAACTATGGCTACACCTTC
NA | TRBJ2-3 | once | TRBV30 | CAWGVGGADTQYF | TGTGCCTGGGGAGTAGGAGGGGCAGATACGCAGTATTTT
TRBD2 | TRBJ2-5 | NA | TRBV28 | CASSPGNSGGAYGQYF | TGTGCCAGCAGTCCCGGCAATAGCGGGGGGGCCTACGGGCAGTACTTC
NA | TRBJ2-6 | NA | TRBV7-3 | CASSPGSGGANVLTF | TGTGCCAGCAGCCCCGGATCAGGGGGGGCCAACGTCCTGACTTTC
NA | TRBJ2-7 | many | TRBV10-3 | CAISEGRGYEQYF | TGTGCCATCAGTGAGGGGCGCGGCTACGAGCAGTACTTC
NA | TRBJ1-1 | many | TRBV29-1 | CSVGRGTRAEAFF | TGCAGCGTTGGAAGGGGTACTAGAGCTGAAGCTTTCTTT
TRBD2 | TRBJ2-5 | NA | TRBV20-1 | CSATRLAGAGPQETQYF | TGCAGTGCGACACGACTAGCGGGAGCGGGGCCCCAAGAGACCCAGTACTTC
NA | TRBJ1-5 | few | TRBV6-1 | CASNSGLLQPQHF | TGTGCCAGCAACTCAGGGCTACTGCAGCCCCAGCATTTT
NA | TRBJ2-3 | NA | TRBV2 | CATTETGTSTDTQYF | TGTGCCACCACAGAGACCGGGACTAGCACAGATACGCAGTATTTT
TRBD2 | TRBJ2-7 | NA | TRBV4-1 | CASSHIAGVSYEQYF | TGCGCCAGCAGCCATATAGCGGGAGTGTCATACGAGCAGTACTTC
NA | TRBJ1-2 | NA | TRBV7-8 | CASSLPDMVYGYTF | TGTGCCAGCAGCTTACCGGACATGGTGTATGGCTACACCTTC
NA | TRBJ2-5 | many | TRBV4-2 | CASSQEGLAVEETQYF | TGTGCCAGCAGCCAAGAGGGCTTAGCGGTAGAAGAGACCCAGTACTTC
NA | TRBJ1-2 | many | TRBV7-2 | CASSFTVNYGYTF | TGTGCCAGCAGCTTTACAGTGAACTATGGCTACACCTTC
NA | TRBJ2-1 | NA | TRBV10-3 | CAISESTANNEQFF | TGTGCCATCAGTGAGTCGACAGCTAACAATGAGCAGTTCTTC
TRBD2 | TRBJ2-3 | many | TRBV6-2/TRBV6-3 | CASSYSGTSGDTQYF | TGTGCCAGCAGTTACTCAGGGACTAGCGGGGATACGCAGTATTTT
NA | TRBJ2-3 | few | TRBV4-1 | CASSQDRQRGQYF | TGCGCCAGCAGCCAAGATCGGCAGAGGGGACAGTATTTT
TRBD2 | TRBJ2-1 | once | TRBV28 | CASTSGGTRAYNEQFF | TGTGCCAGCACCTCCGGCGGGACTAGGGCCTACAATGAGCAGTTCTTC
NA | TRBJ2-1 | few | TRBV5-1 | CASSPSAGRNEQFF | TGCGCCAGCAGCCCGTCGGCGGGACGCAATGAGCAGTTCTTC
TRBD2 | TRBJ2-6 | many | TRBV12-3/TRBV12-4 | CASKWGPAGDWSGANVLTF | TGTGCCAGCAAATGGGGACCCGCGGGGGATTGGTCTGGGGCCAACGTCCTGACTTTC
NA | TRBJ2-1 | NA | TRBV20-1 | CSDGKFNEQFF | TGCAGTGACGGGAAATTCAATGAGCAGTTCTTC
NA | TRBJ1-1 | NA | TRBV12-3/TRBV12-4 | CASSVTVRGTEAFF | TGTGCCAGCAGTGTGACAGTAAGGGGCACTGAAGCTTTCTTT
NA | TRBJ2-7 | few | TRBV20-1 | CSASSPGGWSYEQYF | TGCAGTGCTAGCAGTCCTGGCGGTTGGTCCTACGAGCAGTACTTC
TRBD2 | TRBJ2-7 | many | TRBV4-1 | CASSHLLAGGSYEQYF | TGCGCCAGCAGCCACCTCCTAGCGGGGGGCTCCTACGAGCAGTACTTC
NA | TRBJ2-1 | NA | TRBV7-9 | CASSLAKVKGFTGVLLNEQFF | TGTGCCAGCAGCTTAGCTAAGGTTAAGGGATTTACGGGAGTCCTCCTCAATGAGCAGTTCTTC
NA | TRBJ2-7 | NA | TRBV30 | CAWSVGLDNEQYF | TGTGCCTGGAGTGTGGGTCTCGACAACGAGCAGTACTTC
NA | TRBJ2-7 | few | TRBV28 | CASSLTFRGYEQYF | TGTGCCAGCAGTTTAACTTTCAGGGGCTACGAGCAGTACTTC
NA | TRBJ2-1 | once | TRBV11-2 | CASSSPGRPAYNEQFF | TGTGCCAGCAGCTCCCCCGGCAGGCCTGCCTACAATGAGCAGTTCTTC
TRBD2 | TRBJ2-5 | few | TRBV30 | CAWASGGQETQYF | TGTGCCTGGGCTAGCGGGGGACAAGAGACCCAGTACTTC
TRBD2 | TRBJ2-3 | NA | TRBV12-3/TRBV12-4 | CASSFGGGSDAQYF | TGTGCCAGCAGCTTCGGGGGGGGCTCAGATGCGCAGTATTTT
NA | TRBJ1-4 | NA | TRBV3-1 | CASRERGTEKLFF | TGTGCCAGCAGGGAAAGGGGGACTGAAAAACTGTTTTTT
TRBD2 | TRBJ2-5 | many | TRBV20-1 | CSAPGGQSVETQYF | TGCAGTGCCCCGGGGGGGCAGTCCGTGGAGACCCAGTACTTC
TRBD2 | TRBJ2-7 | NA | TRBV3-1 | CASRRALAGVHEQYF | TGTGCCAGCAGACGGGCTCTAGCGGGAGTCCACGAGCAGTACTTC
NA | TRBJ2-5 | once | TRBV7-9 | CAILRAGEAQYF | TGTGCCATCCTCCGGGCCGGGGAGGCCCAGTACTTC
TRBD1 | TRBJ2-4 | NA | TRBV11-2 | CASSPGQGANIQYF | TGTGCCAGCAGCCCAGGTCAGGGGGCAAACATTCAGTACTTC
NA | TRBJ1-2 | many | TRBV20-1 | CSARVVAVGYTF | TGCAGTGCCCGGGTGGTGGCGGTGGGCTACACCTTC
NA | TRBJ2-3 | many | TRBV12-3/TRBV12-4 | CASSPHSTDTQYF | TGTGCCAGCAGCCCTCATAGCACAGATACGCAGTATTTT
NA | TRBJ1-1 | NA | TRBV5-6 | CASSITGKTEAFF | TGTGCCAGCAGCATAACAGGGAAGACTGAAGCTTTCTTT
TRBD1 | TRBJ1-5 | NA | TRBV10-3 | CATAQGVGNQPQHF | TGTGCCACCGCACAGGGGGTAGGCAATCAGCCCCAGCATTTT
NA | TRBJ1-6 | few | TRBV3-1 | CASSQDYSNSPLHF | TGTGCCAGCAGCCAAGACTACAGTAATTCACCCCTCCACTTT
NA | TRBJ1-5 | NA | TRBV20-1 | CSAQNQPQHF | TGCAGTGCTCAAAATCAGCCCCAGCATTTT
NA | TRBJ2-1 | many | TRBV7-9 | CASSLVWGNEQFF | TGTGCCAGCAGCTTAGTCTGGGGAAATGAGCAGTTCTTC
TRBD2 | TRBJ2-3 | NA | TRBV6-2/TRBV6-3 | CASSFTTGTSGGFTDTQYF | TGTGCCAGCAGTTTCACCACCGGGACTAGCGGGGGCTTCACAGATACGCAGTATTTT
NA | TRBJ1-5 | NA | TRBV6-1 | CASIGGTNNQPQHF | TGTGCCAGCATTGGGGGTACGAACAATCAGCCCCAGCATTTT
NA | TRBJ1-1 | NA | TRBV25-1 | CASSPPRGGETEAFF | TGTGCCAGCTCCCCCCCGAGAGGGGGAGAGACTGAAGCTTTCTTT
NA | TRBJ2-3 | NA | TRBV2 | CASKEGHSGPDTQYF | TGTGCCAGCAAGGAGGGACATTCCGGACCAGATACGCAGTATTTT
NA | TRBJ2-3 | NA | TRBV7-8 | CASSLTPGAADTQYF | TGTGCCAGCAGCTTAACCCCGGGGGCGGCAGATACGCAGTATTTT
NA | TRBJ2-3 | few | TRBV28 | CAGGRGDTQYF | TGTGCCGGGGGGCGAGGAGATACGCAGTATTTT
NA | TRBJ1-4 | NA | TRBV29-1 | CSVEFGTTNEKLFF | TGCAGCGTTGAGTTTGGGACCACTAATGAAAAACTGTTTTTT
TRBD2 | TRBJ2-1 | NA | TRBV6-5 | CASSAVAGGINEQFF | TGTGCCAGCAGTGCCGTAGCGGGAGGGATCAATGAGCAGTTCTTC